This T cell receptor (beta chain) derives from a study of blood T cell repertoires in COVID-19. Study-level information: There were acute and convalescent COVID-19 samples, and they came from the United States, Italy and Spain. From T cells, B-cell-depleted T cells, or PBMCs came the material, which was cDNA or gDNA.

This CDR3 has 13 residues. Germline assignment: CDR1 SGHDT and CDR2 YYEEEE. Trimming took off 0 bases at V and 7 bases at J, with 10 bases between the two ends. In the source study's methods: Amplification of reference gene primers provided the estimated nucleated cell counts. Generated by immunoSEQ multiplex PCR, the TCRdb table keeps only in-frame clones and is missing some. V and J calls and clone size follow that table, whereas D and trimming were derived from the DNA. The sample shows some 100,000 clones, 80% to 90% of them seen only once. The clonotype was recovered from a human donor in a cohort sampled during active COVID-19. This rearrangement joins TRBV5-6 to TRBJ1-1; unclear D gene. The sample consisted of peripheral blood. CDR3 protein: CASSLGETNEAFF. DNA of the CDR3: TGTGCCAGCAGCTTGGGCGAAACTAATGAAGCTTTCTTT.